What follows are 18 T cell receptor beta chains derived from one specimen sequenced in a study of CD8 T cells in ankylosing spondylitis. TCRdb processed the 5' RACE reads anew with MiXCR; each CDR3 protein has one entry. Found here are 310,000 or so distinct CDR3 sequences, 20% of them singletons; the top ten hold roughly 8%. The sequenced sample was blood, either unsorted or a sorted T cell fraction (not recorded which). These receptor sequences come from a male donor with ankylosing spondylitis or in good health (not recorded which).

The J gene is TRBJ2-1, the V gene TRBV29-1; D gene unclear. Trimming removed 7 bases from V and 5 bases from J, with 6 bases in between. Germline V gene sequence: CDR1 SQVTM, CDR2 ANQGSEA. The CDR3 is 10 residues long. The CDR3 nucleotides are TGCAGCGCTTATAACAATGAGCAGTTCTTC. Its protein product is CSAYNNEQFF.

The gene calls are TRBV11-2 and TRBJ2-2; D unclear. Trimming left V 0 bases short and J 1 base short, with 9 bases between. The germline V gene encodes CDR1 SGHAT and CDR2 FQNNGV. The CDR3 covers 16 residues. DNA for the CDR3: TGTGCCAGCAGCTTAGATCGGGCAGGGAACACCGGGGAGCTGTTTTTT. It yields the protein CASSLDRAGNTGELFF.

This sequence joins TRBV5-1 and TRBJ1-1; tentatively, D is TRBD1 (6 bases). There are 17 residues in the CDR3. The germline CDR1 and CDR2 sequences are SGHRS and YFSETQ. V lost 0 bases to trimming and J lost 5 bases, with 20 bases between them. The CDR3 here is CASSLASTGKDGTEAFF. DNA for the CDR3: TGCGCCAGCAGCTTGGCGTCAACAGGGAAGGATGGGACTGAAGCTTTCTTT.

Many counts were recorded for this clonotype. The chain carries TRBV20-1 and TRBJ2-1, with 9 bases that match TRBD2. CDR3 length: 14 residues. Trimming removed 5 bases from V and 1 base from J; junction bases left unmatched: 3. The germline V gene has CDR1 DFQATT and CDR2 SNEGSKA (reference sequence). The CDR3 protein is CSALSGRSYNEQFF. CDR3 coding DNA: TGCAGTGCTTTGAGCGGGAGGTCCTACAATGAGCAGTTCTTC.

The gene calls are TRBV24-1 and TRBJ2-3, with TRBD1 matching 7 bases. The CDR3 is 15 residues long. Germline V gene data show CDR1 as KGHDR and CDR2 as SFDVKD. V was clipped by 4 bases and J by 6 bases; unmatched bases: 9. The DNA of the CDR3 is TGTGCCACCAGTGAGATAGGACAGGCTCCGGATACGCAGTATTTT. Its translation: CATSEIGQAPDTQYF.

The chain recombines TRBV12-3 or TRBV12-4 with TRBJ2-5, with TRBD2 identical over 9 bases. V gave up 3 bases and J gave up 1 base; unmatched junction bases: 6. The CDR3 is made up of 16 amino acids. CDR3 nucleotide sequence: TGTGCCAGCAGTTTTGGGCTAGCGGGGCCCCAAGAGACCCAGTACTTC. The encoded protein is CASSFGLAGPQETQYF.

This clonotype was seen only a few times. The rearrangement links TRBV7-6 to TRBJ1-1, with 7 bases that match TRBD1. The J segment lost 4 bases and the V segment lost 2 bases, leaving 10 bases of the junction unmatched. Germline CDR1 and CDR2: SGHVS and FNYEAQ. This CDR3 contains 16 residues. CDR3 sequence: CASSLRGTARGTEAFF. The DNA of the CDR3 is TGTGCCAGCAGCTTACGTGGGACAGCCAGGGGCACTGAAGCTTTCTTT.

The chain links TRBV20-1 to TRBJ2-3; TRBD1 matches 7 bases. Unmatched junction bases numbered 11, after V lost 5 bases and J lost 0 bases. The CDR3 length is 16 residues. The germline gives CDR1 DFQATT, CDR2 SNEGSKA (reference sequence). The CDR3 sequence: CSAFLPSRGSTDTQYF. Here the CDR3 DNA reads TGCAGTGCTTTTCTCCCTTCCAGGGGGAGCACAGATACGCAGTATTTT.

In this sample, this clonotype turned up many times. The chain carries TRBV9 and TRBJ2-3; TRBD2 matches at 13 bases. The CDR3 covers 18 residues. From germline, CDR1 is SGDLS and CDR2 YYNGEE. V lost 4 bases and J lost 0; bases outside the gene matches: 8. DNA of the CDR3: TGTGCCAGCAGCATAGGACTAGCGGGGGTATCTAGCACAGATACGCAGTATTTT. Protein: CASSIGLAGVSSTDTQYF.

The chain combines TRBV6-1 with TRBJ2-7; D is possibly TRBD1 (6 bases). The CDR3 runs to 15 residues. Germline CDR1 reads MNHNS; CDR2 reads SASEGT. The germline V and J ends were trimmed by 6 bases and 9 bases, with 24 bases remaining between them. The CDR3 reads CASSEKRTGQPWQYV. The CDR3 DNA sequence: TGTGCCAGCAGCGAAAAGCGAACAGGGCAGCCTTGGCAGTACGTC.

CDR3 DNA: TGCAGCGTTGAAACCCCAATATCTCAAACCCAGTACTTC. It yields the protein CSVETPISQTQYF. The gene calls are TRBV29-1 and TRBJ2-5; D gene uncertain. This CDR3 has 13 amino acids. From germline, CDR1 is SQVTM and CDR2 ANQGSEA. V gave up 2 bases and J gave up 8 bases, with 15 bases separating them.

This clonotype was recorded many times. The rearrangement links TRBV9 to TRBJ1-1; possibly TRBD1 for D (6 bases). Per germline, CDR1 SGDLS and CDR2 YYNGEE. The CDR3 runs to 15 residues. V was clipped by 4 bases and J by 1 base, with 14 bases between them. The CDR3 loop reads CASSLTGGQNTEAFF. CDR3 coding DNA: TGTGCCAGCAGCCTCACCGGGGGCCAGAACACTGAAGCTTTCTTT. The whole variable domain, filled in from reference TRBV9 and TRBJ1-1, reads DSGVTQTPKHLITATGQRVTLRCSPRSGDLSVYWYQQSLDQGLQFLIQYYNGEERAKGNILERFSAQQFPDLHSELNLSSLELGDSALYFCASSLTGGQNTEAFFGQGTRLTVV.

This chain links TRBV9 with TRBJ2-1; D unresolved. There are 15 residues in the CDR3. Germline-derived CDR1 and CDR2 are SGDLS and YYNGEE. V lost 0 bases to trimming and J lost 4 bases, with 11 bases between them. CDR3 sequence: CASSVDLGSYNEQFF. The DNA of the CDR3 is TGTGCCAGCAGCGTAGATCTTGGTTCGTACAATGAGCAGTTCTTC.

This sequence joins TRBV7-2 and TRBJ2-1; no reliable D call. V was pared by 4 bases and J by 2 bases, with 6 bases between. Germline CDR1 and CDR2: SGHTA and FQGNSA. The CDR3 covers 13 residues. CDR3: CASSSATYNEQFF. The CDR3 DNA reads as TGTGCCAGCAGCTCGGCTACCTACAATGAGCAGTTCTTC.

The V gene is TRBV4-2, the J gene TRBJ1-4, with D hard to call. The CDR3 runs to 14 residues. Deletions cut 1 base from V and 6 bases from J, with 9 bases between. Germline CDR1 LGHNA, CDR2 YNFKEQ. This chain's CDR3 is CASSQVQDDEKLFF. For the CDR3, the DNA is TGTGCCAGCAGCCAAGTTCAAGATGATGAAAAACTGTTTTTT.

This clonotype was observed a few times. The V gene is TRBV27, the J gene TRBJ2-3, with a weak D call TRBD1 (6 bases). The CDR3 runs 15 residues. CDR1 is MNHEY, CDR2 SMNVEV, per germline (reference sequence). Trimming removed 0 bases at V and 6 bases at J, with 13 bases between. As DNA, the CDR3 is TGTGCCAGCAGTTTATCGTTACCCAGGGGTGATACGCAGTATTTT. Protein sequence: CASSLSLPRGDTQYF.

The chain combines TRBV5-1 with TRBJ2-1; D gene uncertain. This CDR3 comprises 16 residues. Trimming removed 4 bases at V and 1 base at J, with 15 bases between. CDR1 is SGHRS and CDR2 is YFSETQ in the germline V gene. DNA for the CDR3: TGCGCCAGCAGCGAAGACTCCGAGAGGTCCTACAATGAGCAGTTCTTC. It codes for CASSEDSERSYNEQFF.

This clonotype showed up just a few times. The chain combines TRBV20-1 with TRBJ2-3; tentatively, D is TRBD2 (5 bases). In germline, CDR1 is DFQATT, CDR2 SNEGSKA (reference sequence). The length of the CDR3 is 14 residues. The V end was cut by 2 bases, the J end by 2 bases, with 11 bases between. CDR3 bases: TGCAGTGCTAGATCTGGGAGCCACACAGATACGCAGTATTTT. Encoded protein: CSARSGSHTDTQYF.